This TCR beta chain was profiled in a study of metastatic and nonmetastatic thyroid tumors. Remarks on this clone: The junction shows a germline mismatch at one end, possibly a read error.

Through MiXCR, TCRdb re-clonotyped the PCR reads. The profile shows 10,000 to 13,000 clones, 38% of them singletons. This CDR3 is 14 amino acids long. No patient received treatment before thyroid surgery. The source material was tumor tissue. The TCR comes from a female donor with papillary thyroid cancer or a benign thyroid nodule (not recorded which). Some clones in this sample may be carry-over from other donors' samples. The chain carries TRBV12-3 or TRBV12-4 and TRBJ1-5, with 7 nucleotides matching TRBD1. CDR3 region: CASSSPQGGQPQDF. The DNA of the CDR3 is TGTGCCAGCAGTTCTCCCCAGGGGGGTCAGCCCCAGGATTTT.